This is a list of T cell receptor beta chains from one sample in a study of blood T cells in healthy people across ages. Each CDR3 protein gets one entry after TCRdb re-called the 5' RACE reads with MiXCR. The table includes some 1,500,000 distinct CDR3 sequences, under 55% detected once. What was sequenced was blood. These receptors were collected from a young woman in good health. Both conserved end residues are part of each CDR3.

J gene,V gene,CDR3 protein
TRBJ2-3,TRBV10-3,CAISELTSGGTDTQYF
TRBJ2-1,TRBV20-1,CSARDRGSGRGEQFF
TRBJ2-1,TRBV7-9,CASSLAHSTTDFLNEQFF
TRBJ2-5,TRBV7-2,CASSLEPAGGPYKTQYF
TRBJ2-3,TRBV14,CASSQDRQGSWADTQYF
TRBJ1-1,TRBV20-1,CSAPAGEGTEAFF
TRBJ2-1,TRBV12-3/TRBV12-4,CASNEDRPHYNEQFF
TRBJ2-7,TRBV18,CASSPGAIPYEQYF
TRBJ1-2,TRBV11-2,CASSKRQGLYGYTF
TRBJ2-7,TRBV29-1,CSVGSGASWNEQYF
TRBJ2-1,TRBV6-6,CASSYEPSRRSYNEQFF
TRBJ1-2,TRBV27,CASSSLVGTGVNYGYTF
TRBJ2-7,TRBV4-3,CASSPGLANEQYF
NA,TRBV9,CASSGPSGGYENIQYF
TRBJ1-2,TRBV28,CASSFKDNSYGYTF
TRBJ1-6,TRBV4-3,CASSQATGNQHSPLHF
TRBJ1-2,TRBV4-2,CASSQMPMGQGYTF
TRBJ2-7,TRBV7-9,CASSSPLVEQYF
TRBJ2-5,TRBV12-3/TRBV12-4,CASIQTGQETQYF
TRBJ2-7,TRBV5-1,CASSPSGWAYNERYF
TRBJ1-2,TRBV7-2,CASSINGQGAGGYTF
TRBJ2-7,TRBV27,CASSPVTGGEQYF
TRBJ2-5,TRBV7-2,CASSQNPRLAGAYF
TRBJ2-1,TRBV5-1,CASRAVVDNEQFF
TRBJ1-5,TRBV20-1,CSARAGQYNQPQHF
TRBJ1-1,TRBV30,CAWSYGGQAHTEAFF
NA,TRBV7-7,CASSVDTDQGTQYF
TRBJ2-4,TRBV29-1,CSVGPALSKNIQYF
TRBJ2-1,TRBV18,CASSPPGEVSYNEQFF
TRBJ2-7,TRBV5-1,CASSSRTAGTTRRNEQYF
TRBJ2-7,TRBV7-2,CASSLSGRLIYEQYF